Listed below are T cell receptor beta chains from one sample, sequenced in a study of cytomegalovirus exposure and HLA in healthy donors. TCRdb's table, derived via immunoSEQ multiplex PCR, lists solely in-frame clones and lacks some. Here the sample spans 200,000 to 250,000 clones, approximately 90% being singletons. The sequencing input was PBMCs. These receptors were taken from a woman aged 18-29 years in good health and CMV-seronegative. Each CDR3 is given with its conserved first and last residue. Each record gives: clone size, D gene, CDR3 length, J gene, V gene, CDR3 protein, CDR3 DNA. A D gene is named only where the DNA matches it firmly. Some rows have no size entry. The others give once, few or many, or a class for an expanded clone.

clone_size: -
d_call: -
cdr3_length: 11
j_call: TRBJ1-2
v_call: TRBV19
cdr3_aa: CASKWYGGYTF
cdr3_nt: TGTGCCAGTAAATGGTACGGGGGCTACACCTTC

clone_size: -
d_call: -
cdr3_length: 15
j_call: TRBJ1-1
v_call: TRBV18
cdr3_aa: CASSPSGGGYTEAFF
cdr3_nt: TGTGCCAGCTCACCATCTGGGGGCGGTTACACTGAAGCTTTCTTT

clone_size: once
d_call: TRBD2
cdr3_length: 15
j_call: TRBJ2-3
v_call: TRBV6-1
cdr3_aa: CASSEVSGRMNTQYF
cdr3_nt: TGTGCCAGCAGTGAAGTTAGCGGGAGGATGAATACGCAGTATTTT

clone_size: few
d_call: -
cdr3_length: 11
j_call: TRBJ1-2
v_call: TRBV11-2
cdr3_aa: CASSLLRGYTF
cdr3_nt: TGTGCCAGCAGCTTACTCAGGGGTTACACCTTC

clone_size: -
d_call: -
cdr3_length: 14
j_call: TRBJ1-1
v_call: TRBV28
cdr3_aa: CASSSLRGRTEAFF
cdr3_nt: TGTGCCAGCAGTTCCCTCAGGGGAAGGACTGAAGCTTTCTTT

clone_size: -
d_call: TRBD1
cdr3_length: 15
j_call: TRBJ2-7
v_call: TRBV5-4
cdr3_aa: CASSDRQGVSYEQYF
cdr3_nt: TGTGCCAGCAGCGACCGACAGGGTGTATCCTACGAGCAGTACTTC

clone_size: -
d_call: TRBD1
cdr3_length: 14
j_call: TRBJ1-5
v_call: TRBV14
cdr3_aa: CASSQSGGRQPQHF
cdr3_nt: TGTGCCAGCAGCCAATCAGGGGGCCGGCAGCCCCAGCATTTT

clone_size: -
d_call: -
cdr3_length: 15
j_call: TRBJ1-2
v_call: TRBV7-9
cdr3_aa: CASSGKGGHNYGYTF
cdr3_nt: TGTGCCAGCAGCGGGAAAGGGGGACATAACTATGGCTACACCTTC

clone_size: -
d_call: TRBD1
cdr3_length: 14
j_call: TRBJ1-5
v_call: TRBV6-4
cdr3_aa: CASSPGQGWQPQHF
cdr3_nt: TGTGCCAGCAGCCCGGGACAGGGTTGGCAGCCCCAGCATTTT

clone_size: -
d_call: -
cdr3_length: 16
j_call: TRBJ2-1
v_call: TRBV5-1
cdr3_aa: CASSFEPPIIYNEQFF
cdr3_nt: TGCGCCAGCAGCTTCGAGCCACCGATAATTTACAATGAGCAGTTCTTC

clone_size: -
d_call: -
cdr3_length: 11
j_call: TRBJ1-2
v_call: TRBV2
cdr3_aa: CASPRADGYTF
cdr3_nt: TGTGCCAGCCCCAGGGCGGATGGCTACACCTTC

clone_size: -
d_call: -
cdr3_length: 15
j_call: TRBJ1-4
v_call: TRBV6-5
cdr3_aa: CASSPVGGGGEKLFF
cdr3_nt: TGTGCCAGCAGCCCCGTGGGGGGAGGGGGAGAAAAACTGTTTTTT

clone_size: -
d_call: -
cdr3_length: 17
j_call: TRBJ1-4
v_call: TRBV4-1
cdr3_aa: CASSQESHLAPNEKLFF
cdr3_nt: TGCGCCAGCAGCCAAGAGTCTCATTTAGCCCCTAATGAAAAACTGTTTTTT

clone_size: -
d_call: -
cdr3_length: 16
j_call: TRBJ2-3
v_call: TRBV4-1
cdr3_aa: CASSPVGAGPTDTQYF
cdr3_nt: TGCGCCAGCAGCCCGGTGGGGGCCGGACCCACAGATACGCAGTATTTT

clone_size: -
d_call: TRBD2
cdr3_length: 16
j_call: TRBJ2-7
v_call: TRBV4-2
cdr3_aa: CASSQVSSGRSYEQYF
cdr3_nt: TGTGCCAGCAGCCAAGTGTCTAGCGGGAGGAGCTACGAGCAGTACTTC

clone_size: -
d_call: -
cdr3_length: 15
j_call: TRBJ2-2
v_call: TRBV6-6
cdr3_aa: CAISLPGLNTGELFF
cdr3_nt: TGTGCCATCTCTCTACCCGGACTTAACACCGGGGAGCTGTTTTTT

clone_size: -
d_call: TRBD1
cdr3_length: 14
j_call: TRBJ1-5
v_call: TRBV28
cdr3_aa: CASRTTGSDQPQHF
cdr3_nt: TGTGCCAGCAGGACGACAGGGTCCGATCAGCCCCAGCATTTT

clone_size: -
d_call: TRBD2
cdr3_length: 17
j_call: TRBJ2-4
v_call: TRBV19
cdr3_aa: CASSIGEGSQAKNIQYF
cdr3_nt: TGTGCCAGTAGTATCGGGGAGGGCAGTCAGGCCAAAAACATTCAGTACTTC

clone_size: -
d_call: TRBD1
cdr3_length: 15
j_call: TRBJ2-7
v_call: TRBV6-5
cdr3_aa: CASSGGQGGAYEQYF
cdr3_nt: TGTGCCAGCAGTGGGGGACAGGGGGGAGCCTACGAGCAGTACTTC

clone_size: -
d_call: -
cdr3_length: 19
j_call: TRBJ2-1
v_call: TRBV7-9
cdr3_aa: CASSPLVSRRPSSYNEQFF
cdr3_nt: TGTGCCAGCAGCCCCCTTGTCTCGAGGCGCCCCTCCTCCTACAATGAGCAGTTCTTC

clone_size: -
d_call: TRBD1
cdr3_length: 14
j_call: TRBJ1-5
v_call: TRBV5-4
cdr3_aa: CASSYDRANQPQHF
cdr3_nt: TGTGCCAGCAGTTATGACAGGGCCAATCAGCCCCAGCATTTT